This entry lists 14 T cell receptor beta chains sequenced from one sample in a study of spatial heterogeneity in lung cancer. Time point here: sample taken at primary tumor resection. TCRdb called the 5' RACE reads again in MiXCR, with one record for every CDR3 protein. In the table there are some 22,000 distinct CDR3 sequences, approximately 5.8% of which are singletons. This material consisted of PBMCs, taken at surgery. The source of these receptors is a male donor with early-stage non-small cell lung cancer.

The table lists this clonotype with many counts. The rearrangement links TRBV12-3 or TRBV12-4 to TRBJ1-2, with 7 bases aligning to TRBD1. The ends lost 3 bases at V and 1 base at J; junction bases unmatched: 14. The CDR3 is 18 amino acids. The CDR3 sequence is CASSLTLSNRGFNYGYTF. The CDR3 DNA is TGTGCCAGCAGTTTGACGTTGTCTAACAGGGGATTTAACTATGGCTACACCTTC.

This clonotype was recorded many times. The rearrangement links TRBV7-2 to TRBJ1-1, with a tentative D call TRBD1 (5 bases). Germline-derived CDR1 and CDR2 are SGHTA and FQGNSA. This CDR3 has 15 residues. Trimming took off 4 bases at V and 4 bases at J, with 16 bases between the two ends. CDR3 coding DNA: TGTGCCAGCAGCTGGAGTTTGGGGGGTCGCACTGAAGCTTTCTTT. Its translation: CASSWSLGGRTEAFF.

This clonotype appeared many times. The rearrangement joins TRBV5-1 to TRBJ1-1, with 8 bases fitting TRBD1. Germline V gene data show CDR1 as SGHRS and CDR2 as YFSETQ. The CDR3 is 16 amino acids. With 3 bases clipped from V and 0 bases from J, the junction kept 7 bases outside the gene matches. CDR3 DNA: TGCGCCAGCAGCTCGCGGACAGGGCGTATGAACACTGAAGCTTTCTTT. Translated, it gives CASSSRTGRMNTEAFF.

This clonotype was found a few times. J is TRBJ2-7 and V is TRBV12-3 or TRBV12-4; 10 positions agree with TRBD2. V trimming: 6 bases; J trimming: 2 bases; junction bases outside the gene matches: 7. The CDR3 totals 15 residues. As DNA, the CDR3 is TGTGCCAGCAGCCCCGGGACTAGCGCGACCTACGAGCAGTACTTC. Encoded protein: CASSPGTSATYEQYF.

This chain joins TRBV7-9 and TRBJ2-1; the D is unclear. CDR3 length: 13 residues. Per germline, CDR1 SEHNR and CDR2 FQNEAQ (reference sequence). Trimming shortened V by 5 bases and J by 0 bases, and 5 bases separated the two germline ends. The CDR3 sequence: CASSTSSYNEQFF. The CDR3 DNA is TGTGCCAGCAGCACGAGCTCCTACAATGAGCAGTTCTTC.

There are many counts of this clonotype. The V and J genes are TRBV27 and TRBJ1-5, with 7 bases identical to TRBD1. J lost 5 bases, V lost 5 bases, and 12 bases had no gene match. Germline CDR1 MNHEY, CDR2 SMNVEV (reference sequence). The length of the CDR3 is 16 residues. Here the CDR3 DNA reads TGTGCCAGCAGTCGTCTCGGAGGGGGCGCCTATCAGCCCCAGCATTTT. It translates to CASSRLGGGAYQPQHF.

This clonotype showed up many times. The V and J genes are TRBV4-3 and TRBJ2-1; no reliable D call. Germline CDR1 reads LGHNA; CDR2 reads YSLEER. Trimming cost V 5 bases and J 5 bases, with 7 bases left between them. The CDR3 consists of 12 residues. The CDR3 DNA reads TGCGCCAGCAGCGTCGACGACAATGAGCAGTTCTTC. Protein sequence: CASSVDDNEQFF.

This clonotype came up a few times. CDR3 protein: CSARATSGSYEQYF. The CDR3 nucleotides read TGCAGTGCTAGAGCCACTAGCGGATCCTACGAGCAGTACTTC. The genes are TRBV20-1 and TRBJ2-7; 8 bases fit TRBD2. Germline assignment: CDR1 DFQATT and CDR2 SNEGSKA (reference sequence). This CDR3 is 14 amino acids long. The trim removed 1 base at V and 1 base at J, leaving 3 bases unmatched.

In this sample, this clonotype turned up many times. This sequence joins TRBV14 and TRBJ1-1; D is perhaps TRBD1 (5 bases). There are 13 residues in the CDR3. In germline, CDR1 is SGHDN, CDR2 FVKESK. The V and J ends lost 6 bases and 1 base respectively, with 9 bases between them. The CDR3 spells CASRYQGNTEAFF. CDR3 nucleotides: TGTGCCAGCAGATATCAGGGGAACACTGAAGCTTTCTTT.

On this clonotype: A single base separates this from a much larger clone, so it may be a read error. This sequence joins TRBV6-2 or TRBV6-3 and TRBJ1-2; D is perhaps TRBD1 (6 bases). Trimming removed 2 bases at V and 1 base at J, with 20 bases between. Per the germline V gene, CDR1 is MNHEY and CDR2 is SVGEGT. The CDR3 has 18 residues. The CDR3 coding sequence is TGTGCCAGCAGTTACCCACAGGGCACCAGCGCCTATAACTATGGCTACACCTTC. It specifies CASSYPQGTSAYNYGYTF.

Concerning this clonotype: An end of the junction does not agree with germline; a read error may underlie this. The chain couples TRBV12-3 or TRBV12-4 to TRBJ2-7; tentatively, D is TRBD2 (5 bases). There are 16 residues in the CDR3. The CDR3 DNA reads TGTACCAGCAGCCTCGAGAGCCCTTTTAGGAAGCGGGAGCAGTACTTC. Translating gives CTSSLESPFRKREQYF.

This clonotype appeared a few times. The CDR3 nucleotides read TGTGCCAGCAGCCCCCCAGGGGCTAGCGGGAGAGGAGAGACCCAGTACTTC. Protein product: CASSPPGASGRGETQYF. The V and J genes are TRBV3-1 and TRBJ2-5; TRBD2 matches at 10 bases. V dropped 4 bases and J dropped 4; count of bases not matched to a gene: 12. CDR3 length: 17 amino acids. CDR1 is LGHDT, CDR2 YNNKEL, per germline (reference sequence).

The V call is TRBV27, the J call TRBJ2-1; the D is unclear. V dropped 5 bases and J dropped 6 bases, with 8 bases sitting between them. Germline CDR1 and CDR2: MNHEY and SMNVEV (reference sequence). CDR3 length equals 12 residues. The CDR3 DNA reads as TGTGCCAGCAGTGCCCCCCCCAATGAGCAGTTCTTC. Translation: CASSAPPNEQFF.

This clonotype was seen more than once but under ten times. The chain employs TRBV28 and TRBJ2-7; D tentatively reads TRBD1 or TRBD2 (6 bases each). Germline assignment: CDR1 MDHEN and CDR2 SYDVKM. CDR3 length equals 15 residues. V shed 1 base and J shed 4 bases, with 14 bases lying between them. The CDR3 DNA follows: TGTGCCAGCAGTTTATCCAGCGGAGGGGGGTACGAGCAGTACTTC. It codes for CASSLSSGGGYEQYF.